The source of this T cell receptor (beta chain) is a study of PD-L1 blockade in urothelial cancer. Turning to the study itself: Blood-derived samples held a median roughly 140,000 T cells.

The V and J ends lost 2 bases and 5 bases, in that order; junction bases with no gene match: 2. This CDR3 region has 13 residues. Germline assignment: CDR1 SGHRS and CDR2 YFSETQ. As to this clone: Its antigen is not known.

The time point: peripheral blood 6 weeks after treatment start. Samples spanned pretreatment and treatment, with 1 to 8 time points per patient. Measured with immunoSEQ multiplex PCR; TCRdb has only the in-frame clones, and not every one. This table has some 51,000 clones, more than 75% appearing once. Findings of the study overall: Durable benefit accompanied greater 3-week expansion of tumor-associated blood clones.

The chain employs TRBV5-1 and TRBJ2-7, with 9 bases lining up with TRBD1. Sequenced material: PBMCs, taken around atezolizumab (anti-PD-L1) treatment. This receptor was obtained from a man aged 55 to 70 with urothelial cancer. The CDR3 coding sequence is TGCGCCAGCAGCTTCGGGACAGGGAACGAGCAGTACTTC. This translates into CASSFGTGNEQYF.